This record looks at one T cell receptor (beta chain) sequence and its context. Antigen specificity is unknown. Germline CDR1 is LGHNA and CDR2 is YSLEER. The V gene end was trimmed by 3 bases and the J gene end by 4 bases; junction bases not matched to a gene: 3. There are 16 residues in the CDR3. The sample is drawn from a study of beta chain features in type 1 diabetes. Every isolated RNA sample was fully reverse transcribed, so sequencing captured expressed TCRB transcripts. Clones were read by immunoSEQ multiplex PCR, and TCRdb kept only the in-frame ones, dropping some. Of a few hundred thousand clones listed, approximately 11% are singletons. Findings and caveats of the study: Researchers report that Type 1 diabetes patients had moderately but significantly shorter TCRB CDR3s across all four CD4+ subsets.

The sequencing sample was made of naive CD4+ T cells from blood. The chain employs TRBV4-3 and TRBJ1-6, with 10 bases aligning to TRBD1. The sequence was obtained from a man aged 25 to 40 with type 1 diabetes. The CDR3 loop is CASSQGDRGYNSPLHF. CDR3 sequence (DNA): TGCGCCAGCAGCCAGGGGGACAGGGGATATAATTCACCCCTCCACTTT.